This TCR beta chain was obtained from a study of control samples from healthy donors and cancer patients. Germline V gene sequence: CDR1 SGHNT, CDR2 YYREEE (reference sequence). This CDR3 contains 16 residues. Unmatched junction bases numbered 7, after V lost 0 bases and J lost 2 bases. The repertoire was sequenced with immunoSEQ multiplex PCR; TCRdb's copy has only in-frame clones and lacks some. This sample has over 150,000 clones; about 90% occur once, and the top ten carry 1.1% to 1.5%. The specimen sequenced was blood. The chain is built from TRBV5-4 and TRBJ1-1, with 7 bases aligning to TRBD1. The sequence came from a woman aged 45-65 years in good health. The CDR3 sequence: CASSLGQGRGNTEAFF. CDR3 nucleotide sequence: TGTGCCAGCAGCTTGGGACAGGGCAGGGGAAACACTGAAGCTTTCTTT.